The source of this TCR beta chain is a study of T cells expressing NK-cell markers. Turning to this clonotype: The antigen is undetermined.

5'RACE template switching with UMIs generated TCR beta cDNA. TCRdb reanalyzed the 5' RACE reads and collapses them to one entry per CDR3 protein, without DNA. The sample table includes roughly 420,000 distinct CDR3 sequences. This CDR3 is built from 15 residues. Looked up from germline, CDR1 is SQVTM and CDR2 is ANQGSEA. Points from the study as a whole: These clonotypes also led the CD3+CD56-NKG2C+ fraction in several donors. CD8+ T cells in 5 to 7 donors included dominant NKG2C+ clonotypes at roughly 1.0-8%.

J is TRBJ2-3 and V is TRBV29-1; TCRdb designates TRBD1, a call that cannot be tested without DNA. Sequencing used blood T cells: a sorted CD56 or NKG2C T cell subset, CD4+ or CD8+ T cells, or bulk PBMC T cells (not recorded which). This receptor was identified in a woman between 18 and 75 years old in good health. Here the CDR3 reads CSVVGEGRRGDTQYF.